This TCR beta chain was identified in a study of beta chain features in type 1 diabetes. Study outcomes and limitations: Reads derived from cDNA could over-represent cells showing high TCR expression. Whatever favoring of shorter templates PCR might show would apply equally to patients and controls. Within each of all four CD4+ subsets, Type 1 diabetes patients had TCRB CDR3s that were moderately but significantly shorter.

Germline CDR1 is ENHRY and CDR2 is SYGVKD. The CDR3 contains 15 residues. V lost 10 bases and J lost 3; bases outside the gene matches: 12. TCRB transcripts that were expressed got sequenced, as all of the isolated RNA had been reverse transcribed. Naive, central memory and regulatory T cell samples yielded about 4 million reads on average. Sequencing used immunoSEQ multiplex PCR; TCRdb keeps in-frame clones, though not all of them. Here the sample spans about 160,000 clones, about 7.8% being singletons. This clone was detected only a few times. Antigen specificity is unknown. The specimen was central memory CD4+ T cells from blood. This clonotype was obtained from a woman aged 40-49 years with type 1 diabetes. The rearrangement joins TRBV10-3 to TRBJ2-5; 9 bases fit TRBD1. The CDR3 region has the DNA TGTGCCACTCAGGTTGGGACAGGGATAAAAGAGACCCAGTACTTC. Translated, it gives CATQVGTGIKETQYF.